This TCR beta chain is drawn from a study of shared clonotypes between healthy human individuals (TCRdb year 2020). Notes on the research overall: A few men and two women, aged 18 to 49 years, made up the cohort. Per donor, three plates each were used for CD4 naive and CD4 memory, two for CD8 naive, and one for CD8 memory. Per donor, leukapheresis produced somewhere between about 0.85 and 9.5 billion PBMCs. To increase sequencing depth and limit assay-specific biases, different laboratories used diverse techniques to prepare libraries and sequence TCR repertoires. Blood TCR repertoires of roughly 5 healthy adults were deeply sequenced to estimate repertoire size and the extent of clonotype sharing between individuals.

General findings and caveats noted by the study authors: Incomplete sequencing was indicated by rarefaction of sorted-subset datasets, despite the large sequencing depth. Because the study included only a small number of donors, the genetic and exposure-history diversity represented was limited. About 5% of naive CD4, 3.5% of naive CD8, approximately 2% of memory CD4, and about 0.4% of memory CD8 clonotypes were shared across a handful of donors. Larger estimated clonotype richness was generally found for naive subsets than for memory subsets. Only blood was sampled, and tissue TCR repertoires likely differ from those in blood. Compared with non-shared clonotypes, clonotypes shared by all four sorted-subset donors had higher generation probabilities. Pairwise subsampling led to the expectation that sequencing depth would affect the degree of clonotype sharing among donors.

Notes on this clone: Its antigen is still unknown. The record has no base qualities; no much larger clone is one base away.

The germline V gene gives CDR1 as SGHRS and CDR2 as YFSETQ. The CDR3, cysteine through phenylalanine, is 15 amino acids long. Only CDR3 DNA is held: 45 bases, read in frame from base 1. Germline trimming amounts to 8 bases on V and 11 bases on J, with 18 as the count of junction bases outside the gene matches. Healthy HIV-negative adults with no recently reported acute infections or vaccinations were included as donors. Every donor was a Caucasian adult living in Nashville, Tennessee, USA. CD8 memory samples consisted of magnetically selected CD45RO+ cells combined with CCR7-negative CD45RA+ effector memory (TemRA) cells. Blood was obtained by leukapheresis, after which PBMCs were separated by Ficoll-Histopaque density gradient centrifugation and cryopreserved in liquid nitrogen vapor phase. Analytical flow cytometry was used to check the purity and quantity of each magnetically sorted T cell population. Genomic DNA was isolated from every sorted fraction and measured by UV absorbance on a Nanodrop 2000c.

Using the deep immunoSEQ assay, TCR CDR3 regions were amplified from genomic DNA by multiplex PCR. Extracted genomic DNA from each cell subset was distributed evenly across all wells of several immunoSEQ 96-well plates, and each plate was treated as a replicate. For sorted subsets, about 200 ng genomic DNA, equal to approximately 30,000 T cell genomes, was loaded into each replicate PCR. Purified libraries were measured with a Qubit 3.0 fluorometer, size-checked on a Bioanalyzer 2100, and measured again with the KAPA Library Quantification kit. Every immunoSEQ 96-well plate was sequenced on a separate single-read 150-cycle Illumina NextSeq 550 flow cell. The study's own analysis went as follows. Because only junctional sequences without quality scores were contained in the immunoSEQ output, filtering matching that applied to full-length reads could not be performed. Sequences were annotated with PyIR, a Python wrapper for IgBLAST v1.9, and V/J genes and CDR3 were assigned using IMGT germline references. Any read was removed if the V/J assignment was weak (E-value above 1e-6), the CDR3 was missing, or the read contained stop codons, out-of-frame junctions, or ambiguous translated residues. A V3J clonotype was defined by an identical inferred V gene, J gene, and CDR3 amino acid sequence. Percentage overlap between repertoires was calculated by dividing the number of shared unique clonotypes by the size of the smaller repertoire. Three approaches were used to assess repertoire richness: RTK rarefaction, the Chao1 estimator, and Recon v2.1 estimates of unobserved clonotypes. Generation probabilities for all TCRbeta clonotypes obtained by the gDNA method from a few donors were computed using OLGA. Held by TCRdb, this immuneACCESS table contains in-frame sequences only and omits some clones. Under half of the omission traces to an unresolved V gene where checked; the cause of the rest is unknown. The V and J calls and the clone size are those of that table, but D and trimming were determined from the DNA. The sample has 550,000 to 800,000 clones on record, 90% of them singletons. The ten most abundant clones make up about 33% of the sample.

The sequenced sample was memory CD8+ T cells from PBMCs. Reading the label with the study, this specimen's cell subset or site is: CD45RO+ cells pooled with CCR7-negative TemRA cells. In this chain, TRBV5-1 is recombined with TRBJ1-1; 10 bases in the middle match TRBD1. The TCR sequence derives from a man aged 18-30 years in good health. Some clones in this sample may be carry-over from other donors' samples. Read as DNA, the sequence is TGCGCCAGTTCTCTAGTGGGACAGGGGACACCTGGGGCTTTCTTT. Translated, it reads CASSLVGQGTPGAFF.